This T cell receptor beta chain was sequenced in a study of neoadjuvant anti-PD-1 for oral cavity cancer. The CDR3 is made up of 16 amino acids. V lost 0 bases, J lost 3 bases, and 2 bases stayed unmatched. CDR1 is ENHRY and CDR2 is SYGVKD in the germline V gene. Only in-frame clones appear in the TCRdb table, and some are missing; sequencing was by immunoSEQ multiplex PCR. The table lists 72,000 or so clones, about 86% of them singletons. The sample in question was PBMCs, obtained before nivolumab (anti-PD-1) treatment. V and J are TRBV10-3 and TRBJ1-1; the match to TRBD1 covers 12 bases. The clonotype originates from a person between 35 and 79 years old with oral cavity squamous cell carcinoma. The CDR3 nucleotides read TGTGCCATCAGTGAGTCCGGGACAGGGGGCGACACTGAAGCTTTCTTT. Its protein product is CAISESGTGGDTEAFF.